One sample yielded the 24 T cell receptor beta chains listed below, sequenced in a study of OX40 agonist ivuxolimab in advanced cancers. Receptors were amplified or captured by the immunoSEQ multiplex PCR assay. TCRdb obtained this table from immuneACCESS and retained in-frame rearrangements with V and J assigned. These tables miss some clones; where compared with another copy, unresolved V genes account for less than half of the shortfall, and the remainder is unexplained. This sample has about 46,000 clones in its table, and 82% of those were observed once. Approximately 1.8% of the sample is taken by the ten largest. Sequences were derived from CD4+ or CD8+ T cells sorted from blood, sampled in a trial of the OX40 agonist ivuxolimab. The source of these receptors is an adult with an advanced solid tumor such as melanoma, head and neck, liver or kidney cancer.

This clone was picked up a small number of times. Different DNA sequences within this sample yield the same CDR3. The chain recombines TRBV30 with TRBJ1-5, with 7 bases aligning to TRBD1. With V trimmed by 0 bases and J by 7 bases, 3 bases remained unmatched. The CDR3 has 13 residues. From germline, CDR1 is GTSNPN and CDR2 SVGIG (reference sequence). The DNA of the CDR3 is TGTGCCTGGAGTGTACAGGGGAACCAGCCCCAGCATTTT. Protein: CAWSVQGNQPQHF.

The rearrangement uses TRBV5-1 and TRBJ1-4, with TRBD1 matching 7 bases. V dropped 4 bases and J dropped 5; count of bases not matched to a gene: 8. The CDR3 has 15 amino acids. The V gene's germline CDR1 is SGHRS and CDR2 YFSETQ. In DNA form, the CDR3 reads TGCGCCAGCAGCCTCACAGGGGAGGGAAATGAAAAACTGTTTTTT. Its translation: CASSLTGEGNEKLFF.

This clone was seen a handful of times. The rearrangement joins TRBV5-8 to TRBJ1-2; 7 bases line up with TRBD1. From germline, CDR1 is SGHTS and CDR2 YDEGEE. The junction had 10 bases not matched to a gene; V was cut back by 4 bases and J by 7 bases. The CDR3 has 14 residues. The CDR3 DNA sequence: TGTGCCAGCAGCATAAAGACAGGGATCAGTGGCTACACCTTC. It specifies CASSIKTGISGYTF.

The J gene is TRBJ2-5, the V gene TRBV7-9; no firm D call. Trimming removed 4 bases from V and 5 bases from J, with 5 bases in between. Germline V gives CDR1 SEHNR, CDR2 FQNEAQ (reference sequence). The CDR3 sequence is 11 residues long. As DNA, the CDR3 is TGTGCCAGCAGCTCGGTGGAGACCCAGTACTTC. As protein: CASSSVETQYF. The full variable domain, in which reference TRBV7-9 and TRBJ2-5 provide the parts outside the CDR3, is DTGVSQNPRHKITKRGQNVTFRCDPISEHNRLYWYRQTLGQGPEFLTYFQNEAQLEKSRLLSDRFSAERPKGSFSTLEIQRTEQGDSAMYLCASSSVETQYFGPGTRLLVL.

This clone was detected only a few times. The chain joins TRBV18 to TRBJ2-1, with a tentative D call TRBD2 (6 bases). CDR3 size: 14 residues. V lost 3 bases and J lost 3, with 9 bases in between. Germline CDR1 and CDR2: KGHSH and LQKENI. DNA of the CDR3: TGTGCCAGCTCACCTCCCGGGGGCTACAATGAGCAGTTCTTC. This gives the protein CASSPPGGYNEQFF.

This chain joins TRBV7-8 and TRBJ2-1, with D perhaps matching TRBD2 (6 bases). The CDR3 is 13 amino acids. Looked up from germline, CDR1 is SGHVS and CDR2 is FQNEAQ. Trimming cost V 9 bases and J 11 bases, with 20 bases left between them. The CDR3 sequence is CASRTGTDYQQFF. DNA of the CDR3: TGTGCCAGTCGTACCGGGACTGATTACCAGCAGTTCTTC.

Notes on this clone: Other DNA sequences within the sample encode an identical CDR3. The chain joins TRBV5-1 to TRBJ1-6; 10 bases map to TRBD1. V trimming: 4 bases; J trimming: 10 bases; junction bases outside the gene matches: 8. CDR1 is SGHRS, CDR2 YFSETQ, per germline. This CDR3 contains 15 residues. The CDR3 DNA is TGCGCCAGCAGCCTCAAAGGACAGGGGGGATCACCCCTCCACTTT. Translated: CASSLKGQGGSPLHF.

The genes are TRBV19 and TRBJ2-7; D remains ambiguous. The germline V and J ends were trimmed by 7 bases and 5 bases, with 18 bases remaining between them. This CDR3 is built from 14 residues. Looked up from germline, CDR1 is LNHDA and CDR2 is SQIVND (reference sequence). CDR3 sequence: CASNNPRWGNEQYF. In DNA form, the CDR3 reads TGTGCCAGTAACAACCCGCGGTGGGGAAACGAGCAGTACTTC.

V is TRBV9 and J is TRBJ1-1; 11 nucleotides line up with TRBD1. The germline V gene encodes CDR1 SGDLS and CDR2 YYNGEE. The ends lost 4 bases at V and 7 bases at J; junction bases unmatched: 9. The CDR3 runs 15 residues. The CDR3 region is CASSTGTGGKVEAFF. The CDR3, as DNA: TGTGCCAGCAGCACAGGGACAGGGGGAAAGGTTGAAGCTTTCTTT.

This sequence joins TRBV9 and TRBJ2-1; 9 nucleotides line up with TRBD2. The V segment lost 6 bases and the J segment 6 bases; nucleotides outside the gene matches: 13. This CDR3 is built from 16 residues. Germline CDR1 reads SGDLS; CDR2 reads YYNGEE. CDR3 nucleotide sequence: TGTGCCAGCACCCGTCGAGGCGGGGGGGCAAGCAATGAGCAGTTCTTC. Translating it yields CASTRRGGGASNEQFF.

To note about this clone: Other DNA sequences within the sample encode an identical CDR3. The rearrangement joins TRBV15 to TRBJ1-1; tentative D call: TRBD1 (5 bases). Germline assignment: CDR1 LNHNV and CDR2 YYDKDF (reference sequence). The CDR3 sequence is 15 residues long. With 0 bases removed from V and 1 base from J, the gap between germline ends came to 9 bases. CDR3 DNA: TGTGCCACCAGCAGAGAGAAAGGGGCGAACACTGAAGCTTTCTTT. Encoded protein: CATSREKGANTEAFF.

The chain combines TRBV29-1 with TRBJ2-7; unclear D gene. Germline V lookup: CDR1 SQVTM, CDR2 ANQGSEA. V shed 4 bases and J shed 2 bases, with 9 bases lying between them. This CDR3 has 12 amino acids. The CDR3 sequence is CSVASSPYEQYF. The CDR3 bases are TGCAGCGTTGCTTCTTCACCCTACGAGCAGTACTTC.

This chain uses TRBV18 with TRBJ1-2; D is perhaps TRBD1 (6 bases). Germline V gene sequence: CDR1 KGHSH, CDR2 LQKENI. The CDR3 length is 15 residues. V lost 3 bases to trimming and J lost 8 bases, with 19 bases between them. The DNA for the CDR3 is TGTGCCAGCTCACCCCGACAGGAAACAGGGAGAGGCTACACCTTC. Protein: CASSPRQETGRGYTF.

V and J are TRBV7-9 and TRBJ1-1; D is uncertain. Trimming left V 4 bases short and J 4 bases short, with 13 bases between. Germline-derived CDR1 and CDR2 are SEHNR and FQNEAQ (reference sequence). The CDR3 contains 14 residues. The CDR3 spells CASSSGEGFTEAFF. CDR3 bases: TGTGCCAGCAGCTCCGGAGAGGGATTCACTGAAGCTTTCTTT.

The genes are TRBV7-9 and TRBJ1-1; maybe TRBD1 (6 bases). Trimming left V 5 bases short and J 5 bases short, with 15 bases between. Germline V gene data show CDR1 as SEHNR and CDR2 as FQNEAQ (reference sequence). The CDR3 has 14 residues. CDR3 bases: TGTGCCAGCAGCCCACGGGCCCAGGGGACTGAAGCTTTCTTT. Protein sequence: CASSPRAQGTEAFF.

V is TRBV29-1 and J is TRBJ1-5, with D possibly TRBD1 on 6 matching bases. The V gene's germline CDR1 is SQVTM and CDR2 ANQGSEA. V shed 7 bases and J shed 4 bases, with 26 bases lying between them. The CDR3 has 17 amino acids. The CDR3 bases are TGCAGCGAATCTAGCCCCCTAGGGGGGTATAGGAATCAGCCCCAGCATTTT. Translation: CSESSPLGGYRNQPQHF.

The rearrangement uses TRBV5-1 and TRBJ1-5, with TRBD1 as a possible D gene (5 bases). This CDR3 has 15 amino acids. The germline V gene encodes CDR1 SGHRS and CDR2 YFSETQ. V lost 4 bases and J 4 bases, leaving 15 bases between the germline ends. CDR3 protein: CASSLGTEENQPQHF. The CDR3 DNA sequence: TGCGCCAGCAGCCTGGGGACGGAGGAAAATCAGCCCCAGCATTTT.

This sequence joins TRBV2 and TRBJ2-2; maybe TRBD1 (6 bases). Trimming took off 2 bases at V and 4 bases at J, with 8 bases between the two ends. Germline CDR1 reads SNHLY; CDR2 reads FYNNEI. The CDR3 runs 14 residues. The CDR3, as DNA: TGTGCCAGCAGTGAACAGGGGACCACCGGGGAGCTGTTTTTT. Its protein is CASSEQGTTGELFF. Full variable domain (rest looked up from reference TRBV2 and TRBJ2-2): EPEVTQTPSHQVTQMGQEVILRCVPISNHLYFYWYRQILGQKVEFLVSFYNNEISEKSEIFDDQFSVERPDGSNFTLKIRSTKLEDSAMYFCASSEQGTTGELFFGEGSRLTVL.

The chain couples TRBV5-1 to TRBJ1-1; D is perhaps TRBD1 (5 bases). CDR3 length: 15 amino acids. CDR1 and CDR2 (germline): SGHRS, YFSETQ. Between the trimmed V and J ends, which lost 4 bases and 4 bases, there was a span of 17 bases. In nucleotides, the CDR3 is TGCGCCAGCAGCGGTTCATCGTTTGGGGGCACTGAAGCTTTCTTT. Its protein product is CASSGSSFGGTEAFF.

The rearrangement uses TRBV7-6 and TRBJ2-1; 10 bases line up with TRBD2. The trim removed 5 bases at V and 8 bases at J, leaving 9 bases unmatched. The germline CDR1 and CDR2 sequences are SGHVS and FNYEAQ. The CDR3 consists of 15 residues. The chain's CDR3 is CASSPPRSGGDEQFF. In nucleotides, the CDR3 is TGTGCCAGCAGCCCCCCGCGGAGCGGGGGGGATGAGCAGTTCTTC.

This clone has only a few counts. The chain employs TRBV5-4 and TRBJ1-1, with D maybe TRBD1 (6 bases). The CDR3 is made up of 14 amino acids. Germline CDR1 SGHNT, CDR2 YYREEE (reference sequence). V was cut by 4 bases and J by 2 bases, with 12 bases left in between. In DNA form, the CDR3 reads TGTGCCAGCAGCGGAGGGGGTTTTAACACTGAAGCTTTCTTT. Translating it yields CASSGGGFNTEAFF.

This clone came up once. The CDR3 nucleotides read TGTGCCAGCTCACCACCGGAGGATTTGGCCAAAAACATTCAGTACTTC. It specifies CASSPPEDLAKNIQYF. This chain joins TRBV18 and TRBJ2-4, with D tentatively TRBD2 (5 bases). The V and J ends lost 0 bases and 1 base respectively, with 10 bases between them. Germline V gene sequence: CDR1 KGHSH, CDR2 LQKENI. The CDR3 has 16 residues.

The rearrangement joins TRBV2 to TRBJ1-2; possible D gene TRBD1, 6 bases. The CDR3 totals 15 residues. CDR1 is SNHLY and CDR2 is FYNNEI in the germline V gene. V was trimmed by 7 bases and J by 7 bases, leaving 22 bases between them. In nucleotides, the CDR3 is TGTGCCAGCACTTTGGGGGCCCGTGGCTCGGCTGGCTACACCTTC. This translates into CASTLGARGSAGYTF.

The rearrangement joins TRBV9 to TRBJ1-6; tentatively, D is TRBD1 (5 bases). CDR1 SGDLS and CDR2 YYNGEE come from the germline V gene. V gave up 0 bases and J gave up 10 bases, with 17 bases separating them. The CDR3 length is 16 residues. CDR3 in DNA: TGTGCCAGCAGCGTAGGGGGGGACCCGGTTGGCTCACCCCTCCACTTT. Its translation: CASSVGGDPVGSPLHF.